The present T cell receptor (beta chain) was sequenced within a study of CD8+ T cells in alopecia areata. At the level of the study: For treated patients, severity scores reflected the percentage of scalp area affected.

Findings and caveats of the study: Scalp sequencing captures resident alphabeta T cells of normal skin too. Administration of tofacitinib significantly diminished scalp clonality and expanded CD8+ clones within the top 100. Greater clonality was observed in lesional scalp samples, especially alopecia totalis/universalis, versus normal scalp.

Treatment specified: oral pan-JAK inhibitor, 5-10 mg twice daily. Trimming left V 0 bases short and J 0 bases short, with 7 bases between. Germline V lookup: CDR1 SGHRS, CDR2 YFSETQ. CDR3 size: 16 residues. Once RNA had been extracted, it was reverse transcribed into cDNA to act as the sequencing template. Generated by immunoSEQ multiplex PCR, the TCRdb table keeps only in-frame clones and is missing some. The sample comprises 150,000 to 200,000 clones, roughly 70% of which are singletons, and 1.3% rests with the top ten. As to this clone: Its antigen is unknown.

This clonotype was obtained from a human donor with alopecia areata. This sample comprised CD4+ T cells sorted from blood, obtained at approximately week 50, from a patient treated with tofacitinib. The genes are TRBV5-1 and TRBJ2-6, with D hard to call. CDR3 sequence: CASSLAPASGANVLTF. In nucleotides, the CDR3 is TGCGCCAGCAGCTTGGCACCGGCCTCTGGGGCCAACGTCCTGACTTTC.